A single sample is the source of the 12 T cell receptor beta chains below, sequenced in a study of cytomegalovirus exposure and HLA in healthy donors. PCR used 60 Vbeta primers and 13 Jbeta primers. Sequenced by immunoSEQ multiplex PCR; TCRdb stores in-frame clones only, minus some. The sample records roughly 130,000 clones, 80% being singletons. The source material was PBMCs. Receptor source: a man aged 25-45 years in good health and CMV-seronegative.

This rearrangement joins TRBV2 to TRBJ2-7; possibly TRBD1 for D (5 bases). The CDR3 runs to 11 residues. The V gene lost 6 bases and the J gene lost 4 bases, with 7 bases spanning the gap. Germline loops: CDR1 SNHLY, CDR2 FYNNEI. The CDR3, as DNA: TGTGCCAGCAGGCAGGGATACGAGCAGTACTTC. Translating it yields CASRQGYEQYF.

This clone was counted a single time. This chain joins TRBV29-1 and TRBJ2-1; a possible D gene is TRBD2 (7 bases). Germline V CDR1 and CDR2: SQVTM, ANQGSEA. The CDR3 loop spans 15 amino acids. V was clipped by 1 base and J by 2 bases, with 12 bases between them. In DNA, the CDR3 is TGCAGCGTTGAAGGAGGCGGGGGCGCCTACAATGAGCAGTTCTTC. Amino acid sequence: CSVEGGGGAYNEQFF.

The chain employs TRBV9 and TRBJ1-1; 8 bases align to TRBD1. Germline V CDR1 and CDR2: SGDLS, YYNGEE. After removal of 5 bases from V and 5 bases from J, the junction contained 5 bases not matched to a gene. The CDR3 length is 13 residues. The CDR3 sequence is CASREQGGTEAFF. DNA of the CDR3: TGTGCCAGCAGGGAACAGGGGGGAACTGAAGCTTTCTTT.

The chain couples TRBV7-9 to TRBJ1-1; D unclear. There are 14 residues in the CDR3. Germline CDR1 is SEHNR and CDR2 is FQNEAQ (reference sequence). The V end lost 4 bases, the J end lost 0 bases, and 9 bases lay between the germline ends. CDR3 amino acids: CASSSPTLNTEAFF. CDR3 nucleotide sequence: TGTGCCAGCAGCTCCCCCACACTGAACACTGAAGCTTTCTTT.

The chain's CDR3 is CASSQDWTGGEKLFF. CDR3 nucleotide sequence: TGCGCCAGCAGCCAAGATTGGACAGGGGGTGAAAAACTGTTTTTT. The chain couples TRBV4-1 to TRBJ1-4, with 10 bases matching TRBD1. The V and J ends lost 0 bases and 7 bases, in that order; junction bases with no gene match: 2. Germline V CDR1 and CDR2: MGHRA, YSYEKL. The CDR3 loop spans 15 amino acids.

The J gene is TRBJ1-1, the V gene TRBV6-1, with D tentatively TRBD1 (6 bases). CDR3 length equals 15 residues. CDR1 and CDR2 (germline): MNHNS, SASEGT. V lost 5 bases to trimming and J lost 7 bases, with 20 bases between them. The CDR3 here is CASSPRTAPTGEAFF. The CDR3 bases are TGTGCCAGCAGTCCGCGGACAGCCCCAACTGGTGAAGCTTTCTTT.

Comment on this clone: A read error may explain this, as a much larger clone is one base away. The chain couples TRBV5-6 to TRBJ2-7; 7 bases align to TRBD2. The CDR3 runs 13 residues. V trimming: 0 bases; J trimming: 3 bases; junction bases outside the gene matches: 0. Germline assignment: CDR1 SGHDT and CDR2 YYEEEE. CDR3 loop: CASSLGGGYEQYF. CDR3 coding DNA: TGTGCCAGCAGCTTGGGGGGGGGCTACGAGCAGTACTTC.

This clone appeared a single time. The junction departs from the called germline gene at one end, perhaps through a read error. This chain uses TRBV28 with TRBJ2-7; TRBD2 is a possible D gene (5 bases). In germline, CDR1 is MDHEN, CDR2 SYDVKM. This CDR3 has 15 residues. This CDR3 reads CASSFRGPTSYEQSF. CDR3 DNA sequence: TGTGCCAGCAGTTTCCGGGGTCCCACCTCCTACGAGCAGTCCTTC.

V gene TRBV7-9 combines with J gene TRBJ2-5; no definite D call. The CDR3 has 15 residues. CDR1 and CDR2 (germline): SEHNR, FQNEAQ (reference sequence). V lost 4 bases and J 5 bases, leaving 17 bases between the germline ends. The CDR3 coding sequence is TGTGCCAGCAGCTCCGCCGGAGTTTTTTTGGAGACCCAGTACTTC. Its translation: CASSSAGVFLETQYF.

The chain has TRBV10-3 and TRBJ1-6, with 7 bases that match TRBD1. The V gene end was trimmed by 5 bases and the J gene end by 7 bases; junction bases not matched to a gene: 5. Germline V gene sequence: CDR1 ENHRY, CDR2 SYGVKD. CDR3 size: 14 residues. The CDR3 DNA sequence: TGTGCCATCAGTCCGACAGGGAGGAATTCACCCCTCCACTTT. Amino acids: CAISPTGRNSPLHF.

This clone was observed a handful of times. The chain has TRBV14 and TRBJ2-4, with D maybe TRBD2 (5 bases). V was cut by 4 bases and J by 5 bases, with 12 bases left in between. Germline values: CDR1 SGHDN, CDR2 FVKESK. CDR3 length: 14 residues. The CDR3 here is CASSLSRRENIQYF. CDR3 nucleotides: TGTGCCAGCAGCCTCTCGCGGCGGGAAAACATTCAGTACTTC.

The chain is built from TRBV6-6 and TRBJ2-5; 11 bases match TRBD1. V lost 5 bases and J lost 5; bases outside the gene matches: 4. CDR1 and CDR2 from the germline V gene are MNHNY and SVGAGI (reference sequence). The CDR3 length is 14 residues. CDR3: CASSLDRGLETQYF. CDR3 bases: TGTGCCAGCAGTCTGGACAGGGGGCTGGAGACCCAGTACTTC.